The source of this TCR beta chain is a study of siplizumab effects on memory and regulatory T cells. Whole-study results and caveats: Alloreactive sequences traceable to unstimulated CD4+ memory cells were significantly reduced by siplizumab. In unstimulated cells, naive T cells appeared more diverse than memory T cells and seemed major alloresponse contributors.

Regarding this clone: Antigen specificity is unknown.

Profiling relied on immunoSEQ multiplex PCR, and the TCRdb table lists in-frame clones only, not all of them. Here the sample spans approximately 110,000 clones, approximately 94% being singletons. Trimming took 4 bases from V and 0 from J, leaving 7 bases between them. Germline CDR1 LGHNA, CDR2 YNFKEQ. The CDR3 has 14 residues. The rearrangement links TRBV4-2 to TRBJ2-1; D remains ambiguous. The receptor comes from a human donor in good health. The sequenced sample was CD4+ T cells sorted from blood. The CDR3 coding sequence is TGTGCCAGCAGCCCAGTCGGCTCCTACAATGAGCAGTTCTTC. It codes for CASSPVGSYNEQFF.